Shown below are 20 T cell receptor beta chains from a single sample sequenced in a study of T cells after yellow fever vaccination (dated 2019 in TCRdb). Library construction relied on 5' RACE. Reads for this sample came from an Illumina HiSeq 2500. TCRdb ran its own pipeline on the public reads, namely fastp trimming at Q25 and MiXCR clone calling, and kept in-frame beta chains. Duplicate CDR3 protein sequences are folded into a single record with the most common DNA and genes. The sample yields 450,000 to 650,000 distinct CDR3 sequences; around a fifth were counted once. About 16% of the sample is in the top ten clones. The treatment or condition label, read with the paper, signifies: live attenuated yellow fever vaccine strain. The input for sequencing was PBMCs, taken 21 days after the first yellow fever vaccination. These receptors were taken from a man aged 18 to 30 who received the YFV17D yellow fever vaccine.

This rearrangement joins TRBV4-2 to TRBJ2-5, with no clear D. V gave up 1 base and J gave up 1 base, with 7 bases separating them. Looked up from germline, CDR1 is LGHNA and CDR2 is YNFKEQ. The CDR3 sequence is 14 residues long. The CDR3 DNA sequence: TGTGCCAGCAGCCAAGTACCCGCCCAAGAGACCCAGTACTTC. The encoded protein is CASSQVPAQETQYF.

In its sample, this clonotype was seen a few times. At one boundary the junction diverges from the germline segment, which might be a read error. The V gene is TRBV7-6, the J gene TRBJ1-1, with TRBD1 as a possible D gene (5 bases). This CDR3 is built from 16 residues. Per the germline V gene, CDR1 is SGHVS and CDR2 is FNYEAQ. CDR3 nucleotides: TGTGCCAGCAGACACCGCCGGGGAGGGGTGAAGACTGAAGCTTTCTTT. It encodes CASRHRRGGVKTEAFF.

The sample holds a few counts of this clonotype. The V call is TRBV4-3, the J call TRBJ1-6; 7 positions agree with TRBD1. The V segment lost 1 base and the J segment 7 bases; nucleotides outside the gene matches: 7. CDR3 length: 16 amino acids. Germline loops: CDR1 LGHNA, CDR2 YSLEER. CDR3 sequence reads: CASSQVGADRNSPLHF. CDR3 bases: TGCGCCAGCAGCCAAGTAGGAGCGGACAGGAATTCACCCCTCCACTTT.

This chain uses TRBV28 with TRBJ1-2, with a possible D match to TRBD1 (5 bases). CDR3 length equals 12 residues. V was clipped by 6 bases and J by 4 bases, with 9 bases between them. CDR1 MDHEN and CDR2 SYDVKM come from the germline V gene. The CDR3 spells CASRMGPYGYTF. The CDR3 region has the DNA TGTGCCAGCAGGATGGGGCCCTATGGCTACACCTTC.

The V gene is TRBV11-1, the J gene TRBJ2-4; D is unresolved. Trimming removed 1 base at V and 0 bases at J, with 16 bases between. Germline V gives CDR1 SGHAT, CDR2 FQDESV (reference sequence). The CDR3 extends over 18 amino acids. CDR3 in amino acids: CASSLGNWKTGAKNIQYF. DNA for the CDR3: TGTGCCAGCAGCTTAGGAAATTGGAAAACGGGAGCCAAAAACATTCAGTACTTC.

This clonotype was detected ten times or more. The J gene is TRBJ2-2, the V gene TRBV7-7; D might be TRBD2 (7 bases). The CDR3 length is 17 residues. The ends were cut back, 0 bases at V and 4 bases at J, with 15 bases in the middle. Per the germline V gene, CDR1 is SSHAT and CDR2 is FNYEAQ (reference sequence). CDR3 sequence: CASSLAPGGQSTGELFF. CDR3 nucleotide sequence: TGTGCCAGCAGCTTAGCCCCCGGGGGGCAGAGCACCGGGGAGCTGTTTTTT.

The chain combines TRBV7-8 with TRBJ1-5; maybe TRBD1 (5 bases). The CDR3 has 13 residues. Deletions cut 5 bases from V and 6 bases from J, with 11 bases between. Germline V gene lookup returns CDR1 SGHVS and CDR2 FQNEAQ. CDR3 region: CASSRDGVQPQHF. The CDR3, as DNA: TGTGCCAGCAGCCGGGACGGGGTTCAGCCCCAGCATTTT.

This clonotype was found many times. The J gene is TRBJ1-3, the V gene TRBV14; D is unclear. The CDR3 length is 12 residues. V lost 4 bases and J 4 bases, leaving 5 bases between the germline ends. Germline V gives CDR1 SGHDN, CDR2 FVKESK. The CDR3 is CASSPPGNTIYF. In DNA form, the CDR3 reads TGTGCCAGCAGCCCCCCCGGAAACACCATATATTTT.

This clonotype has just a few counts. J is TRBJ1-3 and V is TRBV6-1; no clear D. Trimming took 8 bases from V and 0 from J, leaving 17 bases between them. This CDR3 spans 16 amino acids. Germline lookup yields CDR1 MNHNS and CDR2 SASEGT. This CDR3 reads CASGLPGRNSGNTIYF. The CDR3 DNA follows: TGTGCCAGCGGTCTCCCCGGACGGAACTCTGGAAACACCATATATTTT.

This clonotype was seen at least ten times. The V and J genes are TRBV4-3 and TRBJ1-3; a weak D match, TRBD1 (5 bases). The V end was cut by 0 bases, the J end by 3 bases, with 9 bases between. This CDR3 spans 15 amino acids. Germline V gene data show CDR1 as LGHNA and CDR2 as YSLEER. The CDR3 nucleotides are TGCGCCAGCAGCCAAGATGGGGCGGATGGAAACACCATATATTTT. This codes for CASSQDGADGNTIYF.

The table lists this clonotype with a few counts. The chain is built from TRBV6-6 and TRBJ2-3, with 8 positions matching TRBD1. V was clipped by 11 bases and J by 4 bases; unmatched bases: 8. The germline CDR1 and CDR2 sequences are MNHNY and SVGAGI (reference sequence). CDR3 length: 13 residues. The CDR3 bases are TGTGCCGGAGGACAGGGTCCCCCAGATACGCAGTATTTT. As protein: CAGGQGPPDTQYF.

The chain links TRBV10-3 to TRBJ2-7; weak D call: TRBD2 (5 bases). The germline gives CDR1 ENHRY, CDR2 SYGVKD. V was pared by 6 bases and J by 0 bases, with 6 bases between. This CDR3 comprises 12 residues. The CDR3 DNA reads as TGTGCCATCAGCGGGGACTCCTACGAGCAGTACGTC. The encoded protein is CAISGDSYEQYV.

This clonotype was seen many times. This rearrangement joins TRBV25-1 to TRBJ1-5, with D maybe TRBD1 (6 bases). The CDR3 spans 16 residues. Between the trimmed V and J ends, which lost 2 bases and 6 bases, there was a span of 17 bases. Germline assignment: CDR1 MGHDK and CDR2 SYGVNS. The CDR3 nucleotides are TGTGCCAGCAGTGAAATGGACAGCGAGACGGGTCAGCCCCAGCATTTT. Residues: CASSEMDSETGQPQHF.

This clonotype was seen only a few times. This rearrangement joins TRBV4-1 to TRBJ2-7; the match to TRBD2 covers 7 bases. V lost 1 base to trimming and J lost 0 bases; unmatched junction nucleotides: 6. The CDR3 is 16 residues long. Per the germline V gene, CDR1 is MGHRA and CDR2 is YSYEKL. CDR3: CASSQVGGGHSYEQYF. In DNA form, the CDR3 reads TGCGCCAGCAGCCAAGTAGGCGGGGGTCACTCCTACGAGCAGTACTTC.

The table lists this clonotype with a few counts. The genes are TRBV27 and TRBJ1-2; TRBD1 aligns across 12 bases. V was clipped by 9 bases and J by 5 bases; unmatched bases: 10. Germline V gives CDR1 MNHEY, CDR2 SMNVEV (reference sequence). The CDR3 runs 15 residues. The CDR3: CASAGQGAHVYGYTF. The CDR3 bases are TGTGCCAGTGCGGGACAGGGGGCGCACGTTTATGGCTACACCTTC.

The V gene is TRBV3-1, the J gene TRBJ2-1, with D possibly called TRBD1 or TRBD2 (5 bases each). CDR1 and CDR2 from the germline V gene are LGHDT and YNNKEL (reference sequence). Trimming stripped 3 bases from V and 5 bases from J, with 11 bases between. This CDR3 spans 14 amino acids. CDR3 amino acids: CASSQAGTDNEQFF. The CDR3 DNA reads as TGTGCCAGCAGCCAGGCCGGGACGGACAATGAGCAGTTCTTC.

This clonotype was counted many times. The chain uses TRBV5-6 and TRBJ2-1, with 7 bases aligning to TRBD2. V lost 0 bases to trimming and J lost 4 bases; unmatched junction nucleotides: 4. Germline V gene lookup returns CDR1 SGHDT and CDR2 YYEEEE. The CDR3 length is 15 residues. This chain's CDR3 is CASSLEPSGYNEQFF. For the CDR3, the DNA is TGTGCCAGCAGCTTGGAGCCTAGCGGTTACAATGAGCAGTTCTTC.

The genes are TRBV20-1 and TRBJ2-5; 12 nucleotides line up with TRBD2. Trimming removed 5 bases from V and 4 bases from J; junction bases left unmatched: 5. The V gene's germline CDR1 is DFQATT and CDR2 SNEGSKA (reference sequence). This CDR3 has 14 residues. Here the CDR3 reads CSAHLAGGRETQYF. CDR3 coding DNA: TGCAGTGCTCATCTAGCGGGGGGGAGAGAGACCCAGTACTTC.

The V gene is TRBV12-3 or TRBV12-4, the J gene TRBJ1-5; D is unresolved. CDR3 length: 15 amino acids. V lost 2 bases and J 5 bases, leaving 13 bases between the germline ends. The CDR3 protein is CASSLLGGPYQPQHF. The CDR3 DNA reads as TGTGCCAGCAGTTTACTTGGCGGTCCGTATCAGCCCCAGCATTTT.

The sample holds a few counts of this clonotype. CDR3 nucleotides: TGTGCCAGCAGTCCTCAGGACGGCCAGACGGGGGGCTACACCTTC. Protein sequence: CASSPQDGQTGGYTF. The chain uses TRBV12-3 or TRBV12-4 and TRBJ1-2; no clear D. The CDR3 is 15 residues long. V was pared by 5 bases and J by 8 bases, with 21 bases between.